This T cell receptor beta chain originates from a study of memory CD4+ T cells and cytomegalovirus serostatus. The assay was immunoSEQ multiplex PCR, and TCRdb's table has in-frame clones only and misses some. The sample has around 60,000 clones; roughly 84% are singletons. The count of this clone is one. Single viable CD3+CD4+CD8-CD45RO+ cells were sorted as the memory CD4+ T cells. Trimming cost V 2 bases and J 4 bases, with 8 bases left between them. The CDR3 runs to 13 residues. Germline CDR1 SEHNR, CDR2 FQNEAQ (reference sequence). The V and J genes are TRBV7-9 and TRBJ1-2; D possibly corresponds to TRBD1 (5 bases). The clonotype originates from an adult in good health and CMV-seronegative. Some clones in this sample may be carry-over from other donors' samples. Sequencing was done on a sample of memory CD4+ T cells from blood. CDR3 sequence reads: CASSLRDGYGYTF. CDR3 in DNA: TGTGCCAGCAGCTTAAGGGACGGCTATGGCTACACCTTC.